This T cell receptor beta chain was profiled in a study of blood T cell repertoires in COVID-19. Here immunoSEQ multiplex PCR was the method, and the copy in TCRdb shows in-frame clones only, minus some. The sample shows about 370,000 clones, around 92% of them seen only once. The CDR3 totals 13 residues. V shed 11 bases, J shed 5 bases, and the junction held 11 bases outside the gene matches. Germline V CDR1 and CDR2: WNHNN, SYGVQD (reference sequence). The specimen sequenced was PBMCs or T cells enriched from blood (not recorded which). The sequence was obtained from a young woman who had recovered from COVID-19. The V call is TRBV10-1, the J call TRBJ1-1, with 7 nucleotides matching TRBD1. Here the CDR3 DNA reads TGCGCCGGGTGTACAGGGGTACGAACTGAAGCTTTCTTT. This encodes CAGCTGVRTEAFF.